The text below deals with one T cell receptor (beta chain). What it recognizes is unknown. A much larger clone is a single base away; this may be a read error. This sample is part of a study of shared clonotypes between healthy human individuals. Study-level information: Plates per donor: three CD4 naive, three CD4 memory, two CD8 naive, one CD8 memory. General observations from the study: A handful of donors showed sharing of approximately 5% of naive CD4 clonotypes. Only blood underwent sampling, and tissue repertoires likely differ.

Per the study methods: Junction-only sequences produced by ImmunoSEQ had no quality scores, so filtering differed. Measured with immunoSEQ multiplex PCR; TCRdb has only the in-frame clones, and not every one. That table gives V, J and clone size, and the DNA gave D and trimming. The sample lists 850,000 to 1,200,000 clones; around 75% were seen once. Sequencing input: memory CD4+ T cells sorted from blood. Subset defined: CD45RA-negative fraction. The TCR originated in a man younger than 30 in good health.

CDR3 nucleotide sequence: TGTGCCAGCAGCCGGGGACCTAACAATGAGCAGTTCTTC. Its translation is CASSRGPNNEQFF. This rearrangement joins TRBV7-2 to TRBJ2-1, with D tentatively TRBD1 or TRBD2 (5 bases each). This CDR3 is 13 amino acids long. Germline-derived CDR1 and CDR2 are SGHTA and FQGNSA. V lost 5 bases and J 5 bases, leaving 10 bases between the germline ends.